This TCR beta chain was profiled in a study of blood T cells in healthy people across ages. Alongside a J-beta primer mix, a sample-barcoded 5' primer served in a second PCR lasting 7 to 11 cycles. MiXCR, applied by TCRdb to the 5' RACE reads, yields one record per CDR3 protein. The top ten hold under 4.5% of the sample, which has roughly 800,000 distinct CDR3 sequences, roughly 25% seen once. In its sample, this clonotype was seen a few times. The CDR3 length is 12 residues. The ends were cut back, 1 base at V and 5 bases at J, with 6 bases in the middle. The germline V gene encodes CDR1 KGHSH and CDR2 LQKENI. These same data were also listed under a study on T cells of mothers and their children. Per that study: Similar thymic selection effects on TCR recombination output appear in pairs, both related and unrelated.

The sequenced sample consisted of blood. This TCR came from a boy aged 5 to 17 in good health. This chain joins TRBV18 and TRBJ2-7; D gene ambiguous. CDR3 sequence (DNA): TGTGCCAGCTCACCACAGGATAACGAGCAGTACTTC. Its protein product is CASSPQDNEQYF.